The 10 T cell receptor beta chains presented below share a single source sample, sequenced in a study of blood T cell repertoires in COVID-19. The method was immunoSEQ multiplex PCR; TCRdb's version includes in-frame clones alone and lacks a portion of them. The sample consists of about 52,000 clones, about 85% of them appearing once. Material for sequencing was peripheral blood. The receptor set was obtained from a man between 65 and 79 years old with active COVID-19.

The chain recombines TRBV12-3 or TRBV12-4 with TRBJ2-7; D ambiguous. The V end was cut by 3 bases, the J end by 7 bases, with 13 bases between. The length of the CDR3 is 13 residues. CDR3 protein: CASSLGFHEEQYF. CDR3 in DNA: TGTGCCAGCAGTTTGGGCTTTCACGAGGAGCAGTACTTC.

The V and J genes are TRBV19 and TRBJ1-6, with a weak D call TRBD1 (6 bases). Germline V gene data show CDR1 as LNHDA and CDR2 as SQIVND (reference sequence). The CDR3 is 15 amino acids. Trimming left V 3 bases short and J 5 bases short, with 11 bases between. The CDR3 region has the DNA TGTGCCAGTAGTATCCCGGACAGTAATAATTCACCCCTCCACTTT. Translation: CASSIPDSNNSPLHF.

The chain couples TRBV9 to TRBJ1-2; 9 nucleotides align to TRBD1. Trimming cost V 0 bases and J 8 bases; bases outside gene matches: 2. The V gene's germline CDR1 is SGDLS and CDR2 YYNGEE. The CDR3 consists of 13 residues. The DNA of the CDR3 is TGTGCCAGCAGCGTAGGAGACAGGGGGGGCTACACCTTC. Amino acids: CASSVGDRGGYTF.

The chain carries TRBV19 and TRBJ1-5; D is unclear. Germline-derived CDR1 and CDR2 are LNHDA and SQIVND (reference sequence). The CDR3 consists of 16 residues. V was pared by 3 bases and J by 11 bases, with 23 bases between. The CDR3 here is CASSMAAAGRGSAQHF. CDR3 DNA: TGTGCCAGTAGTATGGCGGCAGCCGGGCGAGGGAGTGCCCAGCATTTT.

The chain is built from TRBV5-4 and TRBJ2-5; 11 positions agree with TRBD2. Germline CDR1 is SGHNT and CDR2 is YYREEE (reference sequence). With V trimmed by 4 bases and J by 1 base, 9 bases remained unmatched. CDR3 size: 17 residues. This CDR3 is CASSLRLAGRFQETQYF. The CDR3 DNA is TGTGCCAGCAGCCTCCGACTAGCGGGGCGCTTCCAAGAGACCCAGTACTTC.

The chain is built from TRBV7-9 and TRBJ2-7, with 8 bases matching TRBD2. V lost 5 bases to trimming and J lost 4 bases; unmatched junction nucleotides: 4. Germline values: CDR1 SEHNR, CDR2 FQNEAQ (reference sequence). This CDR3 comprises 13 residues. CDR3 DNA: TGTGCCAGCAGCCGAGGACTAGCTTACGAGCAGTACTTC. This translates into CASSRGLAYEQYF.

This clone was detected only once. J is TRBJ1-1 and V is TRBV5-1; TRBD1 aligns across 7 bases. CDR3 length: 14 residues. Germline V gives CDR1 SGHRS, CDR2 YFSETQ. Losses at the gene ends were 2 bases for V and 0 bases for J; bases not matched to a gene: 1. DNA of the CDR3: TGCGCCAGCAGCTTAGGGACAGTGAACACTGAAGCTTTCTTT. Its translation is CASSLGTVNTEAFF. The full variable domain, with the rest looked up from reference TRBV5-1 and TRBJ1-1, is KAGVTQTPRYLIKTRGQQVTLSCSPISGHRSVSWYQQTPGQGLQFLFEYFSETQRNKGNFPGRFSGRQFSNSRSEMNVSTLELGDSALYLCASSLGTVNTEAFFGQGTRLTVV.

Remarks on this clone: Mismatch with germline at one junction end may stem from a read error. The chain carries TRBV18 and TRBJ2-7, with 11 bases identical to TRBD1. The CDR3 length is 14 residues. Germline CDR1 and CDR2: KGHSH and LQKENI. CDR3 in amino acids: CASSLSGQGDGVEF. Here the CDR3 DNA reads TGTGCCAGCTCGCTCTCGGGACAGGGGGACGGAGTGGAGTTC.

DNA for the CDR3: TGTGCCAGCAGCTTAGTGCCCGGGGAAGTCGACGGCTACACCTTC. It specifies CASSLVPGEVDGYTF. The chain carries TRBV7-2 and TRBJ1-2, with D hard to call. The length of the CDR3 is 15 residues. Germline CDR1 is SGHTA and CDR2 is FQGNSA. Trimming cost V 1 base and J 8 bases, with 17 bases left between them.

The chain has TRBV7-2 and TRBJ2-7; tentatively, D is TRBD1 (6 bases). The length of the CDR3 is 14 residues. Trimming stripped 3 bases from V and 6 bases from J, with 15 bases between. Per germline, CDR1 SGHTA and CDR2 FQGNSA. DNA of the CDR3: TGTGCCAGCAGCTTTCCTACAGGGACCGGCGAGCAGTACTTC. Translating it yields CASSFPTGTGEQYF.